The 22 T cell receptor beta chains listed next were all sequenced from one sample in a study of T-cell memory formation after mild COVID-19 (dated by TCRdb to the early 2020s). Library prep was done by 5' RACE. These reads were obtained on an Illumina NovaSeq 6000. In TCRdb, the public reads were trimmed at Q25 with fastp and aligned with MiXCR, with productive beta chains retained. Entries are consolidated by CDR3 protein sequence, retaining the most common genes and DNA. The sample table shows approximately 230,000 distinct CDR3 sequences, and 15% to 20% are seen once. Jointly, the top ten make up 3% to 4.5% of the sample. The sequenced sample consisted of PBMCs or a T cell subset sorted from them (not recorded which). These receptors all come from a man younger than 35 who had mild COVID-19 (a few samples of this study predate the infection). The sample titles of this study are shuffled in the database, so cell type and time point are left out; the donor was told from shared clones.

The J gene is TRBJ1-1, the V gene TRBV6-1; the D gene is possibly TRBD1 (5 bases). V lost 9 bases to trimming and J lost 3 bases, with 17 bases between them. The CDR3 has 14 amino acids. Germline V gene lookup returns CDR1 MNHNS and CDR2 SASEGT. The CDR3 here is CASFPRGTDTEAFF. CDR3 DNA: TGTGCCAGTTTCCCTAGGGGTACGGACACTGAAGCTTTCTTT.

This clonotype was seen more than once but under ten times. The gene calls are TRBV5-1 and TRBJ1-2; 10 nucleotides match TRBD1. The germline V gene encodes CDR1 SGHRS and CDR2 YFSETQ. The CDR3 consists of 14 residues. The J segment lost 6 bases and the V segment lost 4 bases, leaving 6 bases of the junction unmatched. In DNA form, the CDR3 reads TGCGCCAGCAGCGAGTCGACAGGGGGCGATGGCTACACCTTC. Translation gives CASSESTGGDGYTF.

This clonotype was detected a few times. The rearrangement joins TRBV12-3 or TRBV12-4 to TRBJ1-5; no firm D call. This CDR3 region has 14 residues. V lost 6 bases and J 2 bases, leaving 11 bases between the germline ends. This chain's CDR3 is CASSHEGGNQPQHF. CDR3 nucleotide sequence: TGTGCCAGCAGCCACGAGGGTGGCAATCAGCCCCAGCATTTT.

This chain connects TRBV30 to TRBJ2-5; 7 bases are shared with TRBD1. The CDR3 has 14 residues. With 2 bases clipped from V and 2 bases from J, the junction kept 5 bases outside the gene matches. Per the germline V gene, CDR1 is GTSNPN and CDR2 is SVGIG (reference sequence). CDR3 protein: CAWSYLDRQETQYF. CDR3 bases: TGTGCCTGGAGTTATTTGGACAGGCAAGAGACCCAGTACTTC. The variable domain in full, completed from reference TRBV30 and TRBJ2-5, reads SQTIHQWPATLVQPVGSPLSLECTVEGTSNPNLYWYRQAAGRGLQLLFYSVGIGQISSEVPQNLSASRPQDRQFILSSKKLLLSDSGFYLCAWSYLDRQETQYFGPGTRLLVL.

This clonotype was found a few times. The chain couples TRBV7-2 to TRBJ1-2; possibly TRBD1 for D (5 bases). The germline V gene has CDR1 SGHTA and CDR2 FQGNSA. CDR3 length equals 13 residues. V lost 1 base to trimming and J lost 8 bases, with 11 bases between them. Here the CDR3 reads CASSLVSRAGYTF. The CDR3 DNA follows: TGTGCCAGCAGCTTAGTTAGCAGGGCCGGCTACACCTTC. The full variable domain, its missing parts supplied by reference TRBV7-2 and TRBJ1-2, is GAGVSQSPSNKVTEKGKDVELRCDPISGHTALYWYRQSLGQGLEFLIYFQGNSAPDKSGLPSDRFSAERTGGSVSTLTIQRTQQEDSAVYLCASSLVSRAGYTFGSGTRLTVV.

The chain combines TRBV30 with TRBJ2-7; 8 bases fit TRBD1. Germline lookup yields CDR1 GTSNPN and CDR2 SVGIG (reference sequence). This CDR3 is 13 amino acids long. The trim removed 5 bases at V and 2 bases at J, leaving 5 bases unmatched. The CDR3 reads CAWLGQGTYEQYF. The CDR3 DNA sequence: TGTGCCTGGCTCGGACAGGGCACCTACGAGCAGTACTTC.

This clonotype was counted between two and nine times. The chain has TRBV18 and TRBJ2-7; possibly TRBD1 for D (6 bases). Trimming stripped 3 bases from V and 3 bases from J, with 15 bases between. The CDR3 consists of 15 residues. CDR1 is KGHSH and CDR2 is LQKENI in the germline V gene. The DNA for the CDR3 is TGTGCCAGCTCACCTGGGGAAGGGGGATACTACGAGCAGTACTTC. This translates into CASSPGEGGYYEQYF.

V is TRBV3-1 and J is TRBJ2-5, with a weak D call TRBD1 (5 bases). V shed 3 bases and J shed 1 base, with 6 bases lying between them. Germline loops: CDR1 LGHDT, CDR2 YNNKEL (reference sequence). This CDR3 comprises 13 residues. CDR3 residues: CASSHTGQETQYF. CDR3 nucleotide sequence: TGTGCCAGCAGCCATACAGGCCAAGAGACCCAGTACTTC.

This clonotype was counted only a few times. The rearrangement links TRBV5-1 to TRBJ2-5, with TRBD2 as a possible D gene (6 bases). V dropped 2 bases and J dropped 5 bases, with 16 bases sitting between them. Looked up from germline, CDR1 is SGHRS and CDR2 is YFSETQ. The CDR3 consists of 15 residues. The CDR3 is CASSFGSGVGETQYF. CDR3 in DNA: TGCGCCAGCAGCTTTGGGTCGGGGGTCGGTGAGACCCAGTACTTC.

In this sample, this clonotype turned up a few times. V usage is TRBV15 and J usage is TRBJ2-7; possible D gene TRBD1, 5 bases. The germline V and J ends were trimmed by 4 bases and 2 bases, with 12 bases remaining between them. In germline, CDR1 is LNHNV, CDR2 YYDKDF (reference sequence). CDR3 length: 14 amino acids. CDR3 nucleotides: TGTGCCACCAGCACCGCTGGGGCGCCCTACGAGCAGTACGTC. This sequence encodes CATSTAGAPYEQYV.

This clonotype was seen a few times. The genes are TRBV28 and TRBJ2-7; TRBD2 is a possible D gene (6 bases). Looked up from germline, CDR1 is MDHEN and CDR2 is SYDVKM. The CDR3 has 15 residues. This chain's CDR3 is CASSPVGLSPTLVDV. The CDR3 nucleotides read TGTGCCAGCAGCCCAGTGGGACTTTCTCCTACGTTGGTGGACGTC.

This clonotype was seen a handful of times. This chain connects TRBV4-3 to TRBJ1-2; TRBD1 is a possible D gene (6 bases). V was trimmed by 0 bases and J by 8 bases, leaving 13 bases between them. This CDR3 comprises 14 residues. The germline gives CDR1 LGHNA, CDR2 YSLEER. CDR3 sequence: CASSQDLGAGGYTF. The CDR3 region has the DNA TGCGCCAGCAGCCAAGATTTGGGGGCCGGGGGCTACACCTTC.

This clonotype was seen only a few times. V usage is TRBV12-3 or TRBV12-4 and J usage is TRBJ2-7, with no clear D. The CDR3 consists of 13 residues. Trimming pared 3 bases from V and 6 bases from J, leaving 12 bases between. The CDR3 region is CASSFIGISEQYF. As DNA, the CDR3 is TGTGCCAGCAGTTTTATAGGGATCTCCGAGCAGTACTTC.

The chain uses TRBV5-1 and TRBJ1-6; 9 bases fit TRBD1. Trimming removed 4 bases from V and 9 bases from J; junction bases left unmatched: 5. The CDR3 has 14 residues. Germline assignment: CDR1 SGHRS and CDR2 YFSETQ. The CDR3 nucleotides are TGCGCCAGCAGCACGGGACAGGGCGGTTCACCCCTCCACTTT. Translating it yields CASSTGQGGSPLHF.

This clonotype was seen a few times. The chain is built from TRBV6-2 or TRBV6-3 and TRBJ2-5; D is possibly TRBD1 (5 bases). Trimming removed 4 bases at V and 7 bases at J, with 16 bases between. The CDR3 loop spans 14 amino acids. Germline lookup yields CDR1 MNHEY and CDR2 SVGEGT. The CDR3 sequence: CASSSWTSRPTQYF. The CDR3 DNA reads as TGTGCCAGCAGTTCCTGGACATCCCGTCCGACCCAGTACTTC.

The CDR3 loop reads CASSLFAGSPTDTQYF. CDR3 sequence (DNA): TGTGCCAGCAGCTTATTTGCAGGGTCCCCCACAGATACGCAGTATTTT. V is TRBV7-2 and J is TRBJ2-3, with a tentative D call TRBD1 (5 bases). CDR3 length: 16 residues. Looked up from germline, CDR1 is SGHTA and CDR2 is FQGNSA. V lost 2 bases to trimming and J lost 2 bases, with 14 bases between them. The whole variable domain, remainder taken from reference TRBV7-2 and TRBJ2-3, is GAGVSQSPSNKVTEKGKDVELRCDPISGHTALYWYRQSLGQGLEFLIYFQGNSAPDKSGLPSDRFSAERTGGSVSTLTIQRTQQEDSAVYLCASSLFAGSPTDTQYFGPGTRLTVL.

This clonotype was detected a few times. The genes are TRBV6-2 or TRBV6-3 and TRBJ2-5, with 9 bases lining up with TRBD2. The CDR3 spans 16 residues. Germline CDR1 is MNHEY and CDR2 is SVGEGT. After removal of 5 bases from V and 1 base from J, the junction contained 8 bases not matched to a gene. CDR3 in DNA: TGTGCCAGCAGTCGCGGGGGGGGCTGGCCCCAAGAGACCCAGTACTTC. Translated: CASSRGGGWPQETQYF.

This clonotype was seen just once. The chain links TRBV6-5 to TRBJ1-1; the D gene is possibly TRBD1 (5 bases). The CDR3 extends over 14 amino acids. The V gene's germline CDR1 is MNHEY and CDR2 SVGAGI. V was pared by 0 bases and J by 6 bases, with 11 bases between. The CDR3 is CASSYSIWGPEAFF. As DNA, the CDR3 is TGTGCCAGCAGTTACTCAATTTGGGGACCTGAAGCTTTCTTT.

V is TRBV20-1 and J is TRBJ2-7; the D is unclear. Germline lookup yields CDR1 DFQATT and CDR2 SNEGSKA (reference sequence). V gave up 1 base and J gave up 2 bases, with 9 bases separating them. There are 13 residues in the CDR3. CDR3 DNA sequence: TGCAGTGCTAGAGCCCCCTTAGCCTACGAGCAGTACTTC. Encoded protein: CSARAPLAYEQYF.

This clonotype was picked up a small number of times. The rearrangement joins TRBV4-1 to TRBJ2-2; perhaps D is TRBD1 or TRBD2 (5 bases each). In germline, CDR1 is MGHRA, CDR2 YSYEKL. The CDR3 is 17 residues long. Trimming took off 0 bases at V and 1 base at J, with 12 bases between the two ends. DNA of the CDR3: TGCGCCAGCAGCCAAGATCAGGGTCGGGGGAACACCGGGGAGCTGTTTTTT. As protein: CASSQDQGRGNTGELFF.

This clonotype was detected ten times or more. The chain has TRBV4-2 and TRBJ2-5; a weak D match, TRBD1 (6 bases). Germline loops: CDR1 LGHNA, CDR2 YNFKEQ. The CDR3 has 13 residues. Between the trimmed V and J ends, which lost 4 bases and 1 base, there was a span of 7 bases. CDR3 region: CASSPTGQETQYF. DNA of the CDR3: TGTGCCAGCAGCCCGACAGGCCAAGAGACCCAGTACTTC.

The V gene is TRBV5-5, the J gene TRBJ1-5; the match to TRBD1 covers 8 bases. The trim removed 4 bases at V and 0 bases at J, leaving 12 bases unmatched. The CDR3 is 18 residues long. The germline V gene has CDR1 SGHKS and CDR2 YYEKEE (reference sequence). CDR3 nucleotide sequence: TGTGCCAGCAGCCGGGACAGGAACGACAGGTATAGCAATCAGCCCCAGCATTTT. It codes for CASSRDRNDRYSNQPQHF.